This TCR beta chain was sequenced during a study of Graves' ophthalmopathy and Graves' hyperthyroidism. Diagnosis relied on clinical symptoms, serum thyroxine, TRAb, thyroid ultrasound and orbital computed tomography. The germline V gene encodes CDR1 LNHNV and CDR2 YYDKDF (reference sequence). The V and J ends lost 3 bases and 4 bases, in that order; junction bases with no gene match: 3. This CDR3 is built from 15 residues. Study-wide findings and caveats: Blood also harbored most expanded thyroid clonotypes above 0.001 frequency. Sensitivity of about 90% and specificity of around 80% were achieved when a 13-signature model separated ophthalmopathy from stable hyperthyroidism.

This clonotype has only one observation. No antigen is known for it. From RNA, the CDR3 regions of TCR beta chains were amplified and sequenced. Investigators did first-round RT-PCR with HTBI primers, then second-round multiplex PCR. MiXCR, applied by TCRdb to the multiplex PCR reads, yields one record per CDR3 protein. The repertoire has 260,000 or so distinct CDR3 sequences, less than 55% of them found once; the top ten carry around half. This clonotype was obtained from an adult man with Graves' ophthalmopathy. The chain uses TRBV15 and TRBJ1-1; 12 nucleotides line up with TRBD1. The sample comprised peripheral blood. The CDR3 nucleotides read TGTGCCACCAGCAGGGGACAGGGGGCAGGCACTGAAGCTTTCTTT. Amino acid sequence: CATSRGQGAGTEAFF.